In its sample, the clone carrying this T cell receptor (beta chain) was seen a few times. A universal primer site and UMIs were added as TCR cDNA was made by 5'RACE template switching. TCRdb analysed the 5' RACE reads with MiXCR anew, one entry per CDR3 protein. Of some 160,000 distinct CDR3 sequences listed, about a tenth are singletons. This record comes from a study of T cells after yellow fever vaccination. The CDR3 is made up of 12 amino acids. With 1 base removed from V and 3 bases from J, the gap between germline ends came to 4 bases. Germline V gene sequence: CDR1 LNHNV, CDR2 YYDKDF (reference sequence).

The genes are TRBV15 and TRBJ2-7; D call uncertain. The receptor was isolated from a man younger than 35 who received the YFV17D yellow fever vaccine. Material: CD8+ T cells sorted from PBMCs, obtained 45 days after the yellow fever booster vaccination. CDR3 amino acids: CATSRGDYEQYF. Here the CDR3 DNA reads TGTGCCACCAGCAGAGGGGACTACGAGCAGTACTTC.